The following is a T cell receptor beta chain sequence with its context. This specimen belongs to a study of blood T cell repertoires in COVID-19. Study as a whole: Material from acute and convalescent COVID-19 was sourced from the United States, Italy and Spain. T cells, B-cell-depleted T cells, or PBMCs supplied cDNA or gDNA.

The length of the CDR3 is 13 residues. V was cut by 3 bases and J by 3 bases, with 8 bases left in between. CDR1 is SGHTA and CDR2 is FQGNSA in the germline V gene. In the source study's methods: Amplification of reference gene primers provided the estimated nucleated cell counts. Clones were sequenced by immunoSEQ multiplex PCR, and TCRdb holds only the in-frame ones, with some missing. The V and J calls and clone size were taken over from that table, and D and trimming were inferred from the DNA. Among about 68,000 clones listed, 89% were seen once. The chain has TRBV7-2 and TRBJ1-1; perhaps TRBD1 as D (5 bases). The sequence was obtained from a man aged 45-65 years with active COVID-19. Sequencing was performed on peripheral blood. CDR3 region: CASSFIQDTEAFF. The DNA of the CDR3 is TGTGCCAGCAGCTTCATACAGGACACTGAAGCTTTCTTT.